This TCR beta chain was documented in a study of blood T cell repertoires in COVID-19. Study-level information: PBMCs, B-cell-depleted T cells, or T cells were the source of the cDNA or gDNA that made up the material.

V was clipped by 4 bases and J by 8 bases; unmatched bases: 7. Germline V lookup: CDR1 SGHRS, CDR2 YFSETQ. There are 15 residues in the CDR3. Libraries were prepared by immunoSEQ multiplex PCR; TCRdb keeps only in-frame clonotypes and omits some of them. The profile shows more than 85,000 clones, 85% of them singletons. The sequence derives from an elderly man with acute or convalescent COVID-19. The specimen was peripheral blood. V gene TRBV5-1 combines with J gene TRBJ2-3; 13 nucleotides align to TRBD2. The CDR3 sequence is CASSAGLAGVGTQYF. As DNA, the CDR3 is TGCGCCAGCAGCGCCGGACTAGCGGGAGTAGGTACGCAGTATTTT.